This T cell receptor beta chain was documented in a study of blood T cells in healthy people across ages. Combining a sample-barcoded 5' primer with a J-beta primer mix, a second PCR ran for roughly 7 to 11 cycles. Each cDNA molecule carried a tag from a template-switch adaptor that contained 12 random nucleotides. Every sample gave at least 2.5 million paired-end reads containing CDR3. MiXCR, applied by TCRdb to the 5' RACE reads, yields one record per CDR3 protein. The data contain 1.5 million or so distinct CDR3 sequences, under 55% of them singletons. V lost 7 bases to trimming and J lost 6 bases, with 17 bases between them. CDR1 and CDR2 (germline): SEHNR, FQNEAQ (reference sequence). The CDR3 is made up of 14 amino acids.

The sample comprised blood. The rearrangement uses TRBV7-9 and TRBJ2-3; possibly TRBD1 or TRBD2 for D (5 bases each). The sequence derives from a woman aged 18 to 35 in good health. CDR3 in amino acids: CASTLGGLSDTQYF. The CDR3 region has the DNA TGTGCCAGCACGCTTGGGGGTCTTTCGGATACGCAGTATTTT.